The rows below give T cell receptor beta chains drawn from one sample of a study of shared clonotypes between healthy human individuals. Measured with immunoSEQ multiplex PCR; TCRdb has only the in-frame clones, and not every one. The sample includes roughly 2 million clones, approximately 94% of them seen just once. Sequences were obtained from naive CD8+ T cells sorted from blood. The source of these receptors is a man younger than 35 in good health. The CDR3 runs from the conserved cysteine through the conserved F or W. A D gene is named only where the DNA matches it firmly. A clone size is listed for some rows: how often the clone was seen (once, few, many), or a class if it is expanded.

TRBV7-9,NA,NA,TRBJ2-7,TGTGCCAGCAGCTTAGTCGGCAGCTCCTACGAGCAGTACTTC,CASSLVGSSYEQYF
TRBV28,NA,TRBD1,TRBJ1-2,TGTGCCAGCAGGGAGTTACAGGGGTCCTACACCTTC,CASRELQGSYTF
TRBV6-1,NA,TRBD1,TRBJ1-6,TGTGCCAGCAGTGATTTGGCAGGGGGGAACTCACCCCTCCACTTT,CASSDLAGGNSPLHF
TRBV10-3,NA,NA,TRBJ2-7,TGTGCCATCAGTGAAGGACAGCCTTACGAGCAGTACTTC,CAISEGQPYEQYF
TRBV11-3,NA,NA,TRBJ2-7,TGTGCCAGCAGCAAGACGGGCGGCTCCTACGAGCAGTACTTC,CASSKTGGSYEQYF
TRBV9,NA,NA,TRBJ1-2,TGTGCCAGCAGCGTAGGGGGCGCTGGGTATGGCTACACCTTC,CASSVGGAGYGYTF
TRBV5-1,NA,NA,TRBJ2-1,TGCGCCAGCAGCGAGTCAGGAGGTAATGAGCAGTTCTTC,CASSESGGNEQFF
TRBV5-4,NA,NA,TRBJ1-1,TGTGCCAGCAGTCCCGAACAGACGGGAGAAAACACTGAAGCTTTCTTT,CASSPEQTGENTEAFF
TRBV27,NA,NA,TRBJ2-5,TGTGCCAGCCGCGTCAGGGGATCCCTCCAAGAGACCCAGTACTTC,CASRVRGSLQETQYF
TRBV19,NA,NA,TRBJ1-5,TGTGCCAGTAGTATTACCGAGTATAGCAATCAGCCCCAGCATTTT,CASSITEYSNQPQHF
TRBV5-1,NA,NA,TRBJ1-1,TGCGCCAGCAGCTCCCCATTGGCAGGGCGGATCACTGAAGCTTTCTTT,CASSSPLAGRITEAFF
TRBV27,NA,TRBD1,TRBJ2-1,TGTGCCAGCAGTATACCAGGGGGCAATGAGCAGTTCTTC,CASSIPGGNEQFF
TRBV7-2,NA,TRBD2,TRBJ2-7,TGTGCCAGCAGCTTAGCTGCTAGCGGGAACGGTTACGAGCAGTACTTC,CASSLAASGNGYEQYF
TRBV5-4,NA,TRBD1,TRBJ2-7,TGTGCCAGCAGCTTCGGGACAGGGCTCGAGCAGTACTTC,CASSFGTGLEQYF
TRBV10-3,NA,NA,TRBJ2-1,TGTGCCATCAGTGAACCCGAGCGGACGGATGAGCAGTTCTTC,CAISEPERTDEQFF
TRBV27,NA,TRBD1,TRBJ2-7,TGTGCCAGCAGTTTGCAAGCAGTACAGGGGGTCTTCTACGAGCAGTACTTC,CASSLQAVQGVFYEQYF
TRBV7-9,NA,TRBD1,TRBJ2-7,TGTGCCAGCAGCGCCCCGGGACAGACCTACGAGCAGTACTTC,CASSAPGQTYEQYF
TRBV15,once,TRBD1,TRBJ2-5,TGTGCCACCAGCAGGCCCGGACAGGGAGAGACCCAGTACTTC,CATSRPGQGETQYF
TRBV7-9,NA,TRBD2,TRBJ2-7,TGTGCCAGCAGCTTAGCAGGACTAGCGGGATACGAGCAGTACTTC,CASSLAGLAGYEQYF